The clone carrying this T cell receptor beta chain came up a few times. Its target is not known. These data come from a study of naive and memory T cell subsets. Both TRBC1 and TRBC2 were covered by a beta constant-region primer of two equimolar oligonucleotides. Ligated cDNA was amplified by four rounds of PCR with nested alpha and beta constant-region primers and SP2. Using its own MiXCR run on the UMI-ligation and nested PCR reads, TCRdb lists one record per CDR3 protein. The table has roughly 150,000 distinct CDR3 sequences, 15% to 20% seen once; the top ten hold more than 0.6%. Study-wide results and caveats: A clonotype means one alpha or beta sequence, not an alpha/beta pair. Especially in CD8 cells, naive repertoires contained a few larger clonotypes, possibly CD45RA-re-expressing memory cells.

Trimming left V 2 bases short and J 9 bases short, with 8 bases between. This CDR3 has 12 amino acids. Looked up from germline, CDR1 is LNHDA and CDR2 is SQIVND (reference sequence). This chain joins TRBV19 and TRBJ2-1; either TRBD1 or TRBD2 may fit D (5 bases each). The receptor comes from a human donor in good health. The sample comprised naive CD8+ T cells from blood. DNA of the CDR3: TGTGCCAGTAGTATATCCGGGACTGAGCAGTTCTTC. Translation: CASSISGTEQFF.